Each of the 22 T cell receptor beta chains below was sequenced from the same sample in a study of shared clonotypes between healthy human individuals. The table came from immunoSEQ multiplex PCR; TCRdb's copy has only in-frame clones and leaves some out. The sample has some 490,000 clones, over 75% seen once; the top ten hold 12%. Sequencing was performed on PBMCs. The origin of the receptors is a woman aged 40 to 50 in good health. Some clones in this sample may be carry-over from other donors' samples.

This clone was observed a single time. This could be a read error, since a much larger clone is one nucleotide away. The V and J genes are TRBV15 and TRBJ2-7; possibly TRBD1 for D (5 bases). V shed 0 bases and J shed 5 bases, with 14 bases lying between them. The CDR3 sequence is 15 residues long. Germline lookup yields CDR1 LNHNV and CDR2 YYDKDF (reference sequence). This CDR3 is CATSRDNHGADEQYF. Written as DNA, the CDR3 is TGTGCCACCAGCAGAGATAATCATGGGGCAGACGAGCAGTACTTC.

This sequence joins TRBV5-1 and TRBJ1-5, with D possibly TRBD1 on 6 matching bases. Germline V gives CDR1 SGHRS, CDR2 YFSETQ. There are 15 residues in the CDR3. V dropped 0 bases and J dropped 0 bases, with 7 bases sitting between them. The CDR3 sequence: CASSLGQASNQPQHF. As DNA, the CDR3 is TGCGCCAGCAGCTTGGGACAGGCTAGCAATCAGCCCCAGCATTTT.

CDR3: CASSSLGLNEKLFF. CDR3 coding DNA: TGTGCCAGCAGCTCCCTCGGCCTTAATGAAAAACTGTTTTTT. The chain carries TRBV7-2 and TRBJ1-4; D is uncertain. The CDR3 spans 14 residues. V was cut by 4 bases and J by 4 bases, with 10 bases left in between. Germline V gene sequence: CDR1 SGHTA, CDR2 FQGNSA.

This clone was seen ten or more times. The V call is TRBV6-5, the J call TRBJ1-1; D ambiguous. This CDR3 contains 12 residues. Trimming removed 5 bases at V and 4 bases at J, with 8 bases between. CDR1 is MNHEY and CDR2 is SVGAGI in the germline V gene. As DNA, the CDR3 is TGTGCCAGCAGTCAAACTTCCACTGAAGCTTTCTTT. Protein: CASSQTSTEAFF.

A remark on this clone: A single base is all that separates this from a far larger clone, so a read error is likely. The chain joins TRBV5-6 to TRBJ2-7; TRBD1 is a possible D gene (6 bases). The CDR3 consists of 14 residues. Trimming removed 4 bases from V and 1 base from J, with 12 bases in between. The germline V gene has CDR1 SGHDT and CDR2 YYEEEE. In nucleotides, the CDR3 is TGTGCCAGCAGCCCCGGACAGTGGTCCTACGAGCAGTACTTC. This codes for CASSPGQWSYEQYF.

This chain uses TRBV7-6 with TRBJ2-7; 8 bases agree with TRBD1. The CDR3 runs to 15 residues. V dropped 2 bases and J dropped 6; count of bases not matched to a gene: 9. Germline V gives CDR1 SGHVS, CDR2 FNYEAQ. Here the CDR3 DNA reads TGTGCCAGCAGCTTACCGGGACAGGTACGGGGCGAGCAGTACTTC. This gives the protein CASSLPGQVRGEQYF.

About this clone: A far larger clone lies a single base away; this is likely a read error. V is TRBV9 and J is TRBJ2-5; the match to TRBD2 covers 7 bases. Germline V gene sequence: CDR1 SGDLS, CDR2 YYNGEE. The CDR3 is made up of 15 amino acids. V gave up 0 bases and J gave up 2 bases; unmatched junction bases: 4. In DNA, the CDR3 is TGTGCCAGCAGCGTAGGGGACTATTATCAAGAGACCCAGTACTTC. Residues: CASSVGDYYQETQYF.

Regarding this clone: A read error is likely here: a far larger clone is one base away. Different DNA sequences within this sample yield the same CDR3. The gene calls are TRBV7-9 and TRBJ2-5; D unresolved. The CDR3 is made up of 11 amino acids. Germline assignment: CDR1 SEHNR and CDR2 FQNEAQ (reference sequence). Trimming pared 3 bases from V and 1 base from J, leaving 0 bases between. The CDR3 sequence: CASSFQETQYF. Here the CDR3 DNA reads TGTGCCAGCAGCTTCCAAGAGACCCAGTACTTC.

This clone was observed a few times. The chain is built from TRBV5-6 and TRBJ2-1, with no clear D. The CDR3 has 13 amino acids. V gave up 1 base and J gave up 4 bases, with 6 bases separating them. CDR1 SGHDT and CDR2 YYEEEE come from the germline V gene. The chain's CDR3 is CASSLTGYNEQFF. The CDR3 DNA sequence: TGTGCCAGCAGCTTGACCGGGTACAATGAGCAGTTCTTC.

This clone was seen just once. Other DNA variants within this sample encode the same CDR3. The V call is TRBV18, the J call TRBJ2-3; D ambiguous. The V and J ends lost 3 bases and 0 bases respectively, with 7 bases between them. The CDR3 contains 14 residues. CDR1 is KGHSH and CDR2 is LQKENI in the germline V gene. The CDR3 protein is CASSPDRSTDTQYF. DNA for the CDR3: TGTGCCAGCTCACCGGATAGAAGCACAGATACGCAGTATTTT.

This sequence joins TRBV4-1 and TRBJ2-5, with 11 bases matching TRBD2. Per germline, CDR1 MGHRA and CDR2 YSYEKL. The CDR3 sequence is 22 residues long. Losses at the gene ends were 1 base for V and 1 base for J; bases not matched to a gene: 20. The CDR3 DNA is TGCGCCAGCAGCCAAGTGTCTACCTTTGGGCTAGCGGGAGGACTCCTCCAAGAGACCCAGTACTTC. Protein product: CASSQVSTFGLAGGLLQETQYF.

V and J are TRBV7-2 and TRBJ1-2; possible D gene TRBD1, 6 bases. CDR1 is SGHTA, CDR2 FQGNSA, per germline. Trimming took off 4 bases at V and 6 bases at J, with 18 bases between the two ends. The CDR3 loop spans 15 amino acids. This chain's CDR3 is CASSYRGWGHDGYTF. The CDR3 DNA is TGTGCCAGCAGCTACCGAGGCTGGGGACATGATGGCTACACCTTC.

The rearrangement uses TRBV29-1 and TRBJ2-5; weak D call: TRBD2 (5 bases). Germline V CDR1 and CDR2: SQVTM, ANQGSEA. Trimming stripped 4 bases from V and 5 bases from J, with 11 bases between. The CDR3 runs 12 residues. The CDR3 is CSVGIARETQYF. The CDR3 DNA follows: TGCAGCGTTGGGATAGCGAGGGAGACCCAGTACTTC.

The chain employs TRBV27 and TRBJ2-3; D is uncertain. CDR3 size: 14 residues. The germline CDR1 and CDR2 sequences are MNHEY and SMNVEV (reference sequence). V shed 2 bases and J shed 3 bases, with 9 bases lying between them. The CDR3, as DNA: TGTGCCAGCAGTTTAGAATACCTAACAGATACGCAGTATTTT. It translates to CASSLEYLTDTQYF.

Details on this clone: This likely came from a read error, as a far larger clone is one base away. Other DNA sequences from this sample encode an identical CDR3 as well. The chain carries TRBV7-2 and TRBJ2-3; 12 bases agree with TRBD2. V lost 6 bases, J lost 0 bases, and 10 bases stayed unmatched. The length of the CDR3 is 18 residues. In germline, CDR1 is SGHTA, CDR2 FQGNSA. DNA for the CDR3: TGTGCCAGCAGTCTCGTGCTAGCGGGAGGGCCCAGCACAGATACGCAGTATTTT. Its protein is CASSLVLAGGPSTDTQYF.

The chain recombines TRBV28 with TRBJ1-2, with D unclear. The CDR3 contains 15 residues. The V and J ends lost 6 bases and 0 bases respectively, with 14 bases between them. CDR1 and CDR2 from the germline V gene are MDHEN and SYDVKM. In DNA form, the CDR3 reads TGTGCCAGCAGCGGGGAGACCCGAGCTAACTATGGCTACACCTTC. Translated: CASSGETRANYGYTF.

The chain recombines TRBV28 with TRBJ2-7, with 8 nucleotides matching TRBD1. In germline, CDR1 is MDHEN, CDR2 SYDVKM. The V and J ends lost 7 bases and 3 bases, in that order; junction bases with no gene match: 8. The CDR3 is 14 residues long. The CDR3 sequence: CASTPGQGFYEQYF. CDR3 sequence (DNA): TGTGCCAGCACCCCAGGACAGGGATTCTACGAGCAGTACTTC.

The chain joins TRBV5-1 to TRBJ2-3; 11 bases map to TRBD2. CDR1 is SGHRS and CDR2 is YFSETQ in the germline V gene. This CDR3 has 16 residues. J gave up 4 bases and V 0 bases, and 4 bases lay outside the gene matches. CDR3 region: CASSLVTSGSPDTQYF. Written as DNA, the CDR3 is TGCGCCAGCAGCTTGGTTACTAGCGGGAGCCCAGATACGCAGTATTTT.

This clone has just a few counts. The chain combines TRBV6-1 with TRBJ2-7, with D maybe TRBD1 (7 bases). Trimming left V 6 bases short and J 5 bases short, with 17 bases between. Germline V lookup: CDR1 MNHNS, CDR2 SASEGT. CDR3 length: 14 residues. CDR3 in amino acids: CASRGTAGGHEQYF. The CDR3 DNA reads as TGTGCCAGCAGGGGGACAGCGGGTGGCCACGAGCAGTACTTC.

The chain employs TRBV4-1 and TRBJ1-1; 11 positions agree with TRBD1. Germline CDR1 reads MGHRA; CDR2 reads YSYEKL. The ends lost 1 base at V and 4 bases at J; junction bases unmatched: 5. The CDR3 runs to 16 residues. CDR3 coding DNA: TGCGCCAGCAGCCAAGTTTCCGGGACAGGGGGCACTGAAGCTTTCTTT. Translation gives CASSQVSGTGGTEAFF.

This chain links TRBV6-5 with TRBJ1-5; D remains ambiguous. The V end lost 11 bases, the J end lost 0 bases, and 5 bases lay between the germline ends. Looked up from germline, CDR1 is MNHEY and CDR2 is SVGAGI. The CDR3 is 11 amino acids. The CDR3: CASGSNQPQHF. CDR3 bases: TGTGCCTCGGGTAGCAATCAGCCCCAGCATTTT.

A note on this clone: Different DNA sequences within this sample yield the same CDR3. The V and J genes are TRBV28 and TRBJ1-2; 8 nucleotides agree with TRBD1. Germline trimming cut 5 bases from V and 0 bases from J; bases unmatched to any gene: 2. CDR3 size: 14 residues. Germline V gene data show CDR1 as MDHEN and CDR2 as SYDVKM. CDR3: CASSDRGPNYGYTF. For the CDR3, the DNA is TGTGCCAGCAGTGACAGGGGACCTAACTATGGCTACACCTTC.